This TCR beta chain was recorded in a study of blood T cell repertoires in COVID-19. Overall study context: Samples of COVID-19 (acute and convalescent) were obtained from the United States, Italy and Spain.

The V and J ends lost 2 bases and 4 bases, in that order; junction bases with no gene match: 6. This CDR3 contains 15 residues. The germline gives CDR1 MDHEN, CDR2 SYDVKM. Clones were read by immunoSEQ multiplex PCR, and TCRdb kept only the in-frame ones, dropping some. This table has 400,000 or so clones, less than 95% appearing once. Participant age was 18 to 89 years, and participants resided in approximately 24 US areas. Clinical history reported by participants formed the basis on which cohorts were assigned. This TCR derives from a man aged 18 to 29 who had recovered from COVID-19. Sequenced material: PBMCs or T cells enriched from blood (not recorded which). The J gene is TRBJ2-7, the V gene TRBV28, with 9 positions matching TRBD2. The CDR3 is CASSLGGRVLYEQYF. CDR3 sequence (DNA): TGTGCCAGCAGTTTAGGCGGGAGGGTGTTGTACGAGCAGTACTTC.